The entry below describes one T cell receptor (beta chain). The V gene lost 1 base and the J gene lost 7 bases, with 17 bases spanning the gap. In germline, CDR1 is LGHNA, CDR2 YNFKEQ. The CDR3 extends over 15 amino acids. This sample was included in a study of shared clonotypes between healthy human individuals. Terminally differentiated effector memory CD45RA+ cells were left out of the naive CD8 fraction, which was CD45RO-negative and positively selected for CCR7. There were only Caucasian adults among the donors, and all lived in Nashville, Tennessee. Measured with immunoSEQ multiplex PCR; TCRdb has only the in-frame clones, and not every one. The sample has 560,000 or so clones; approximately 96% are singletons.

Material: naive CD8+ T cells sorted from blood. The J gene is TRBJ2-7, the V gene TRBV4-2, with D perhaps given as TRBD1 or TRBD2 (5 bases each). This TCR was recovered from a woman aged 25-40 years in good health. The CDR3 loop is CASSQVGVGVLEQYF. For the CDR3, the DNA is TGTGCCAGCAGCCAAGTGGGGGTCGGTGTCCTGGAGCAGTACTTC.